A single sample is the source of the 24 T cell receptor beta chains below, sequenced in a study of identical twins (dated by TCRdb to the mid-2010s). The library was produced with 5' RACE. Sequencing took place on an Illumina HiSeq 2000. Clones were called with MiXCR by TCRdb after fastp trimmed the public reads at Q25, and only in-frame beta chains were retained. Each record represents a unique CDR3 protein, reported with the most common genes and DNA among its rows. The sample table lists more than 650,000 distinct CDR3 sequences, 5.5% to 6.5% of them with a count of one. Jointly, the top ten make up around 1.7% of the sample. The sequenced sample consisted of naive T cells sorted from blood. Sample cell subset or site, as interpreted from the label and publication: cells isolated with a human naive T-cell isolation kit. Source of these receptors: a man aged 18 to 35 in good health.

This clonotype occurred a few times. The J gene is TRBJ2-5, the V gene TRBV10-3; D is ambiguous. The CDR3 sequence is 12 residues long. Germline values: CDR1 ENHRY, CDR2 SYGVKD. V lost 4 bases and J 2 bases, leaving 5 bases between the germline ends. CDR3: CAISVTQETQYF. CDR3 nucleotide sequence: TGTGCCATCAGTGTCACGCAAGAGACCCAGTACTTC.

The chain carries TRBV12-3 or TRBV12-4 and TRBJ2-3, with unresolved D. Trimming removed 7 bases at V and 1 base at J, with 9 bases between. The CDR3 extends over 13 amino acids. The CDR3 reads CASTAPGTDTQYF. CDR3 nucleotides: TGTGCCAGCACAGCCCCGGGCACAGATACGCAGTATTTT.

The table lists this clonotype with many counts. V and J are TRBV20-1 and TRBJ2-7, with a tentative D call TRBD2 (6 bases). This CDR3 has 13 residues. The germline V gene has CDR1 DFQATT and CDR2 SNEGSKA (reference sequence). V was trimmed by 6 bases and J by 0 bases, leaving 12 bases between them. This CDR3 reads CSAGGASSYEQYF. The CDR3 DNA follows: TGCAGTGCCGGCGGGGCGAGCTCCTACGAGCAGTACTTC.

This clonotype was counted ten times or more. The J gene is TRBJ1-2, the V gene TRBV12-3 or TRBV12-4; 7 positions match TRBD1. The CDR3 is made up of 14 amino acids. V dropped 2 bases and J dropped 4; count of bases not matched to a gene: 4. CDR3 residues: CASSLRGTAYGYTF. CDR3 DNA sequence: TGTGCCAGCAGTTTACGTGGGACAGCCTATGGCTACACCTTC.

There are many counts of this clonotype. The V gene is TRBV7-2, the J gene TRBJ2-2, with a tentative D call TRBD1 (5 bases). V was cut by 4 bases and J by 4 bases, with 16 bases left in between. Germline CDR1 reads SGHTA; CDR2 reads FQGNSA. The CDR3 length is 16 residues. The CDR3 spells CASSSRVPGATGELFF. CDR3 coding DNA: TGTGCCAGCAGCTCCAGGGTTCCTGGGGCCACCGGGGAGCTGTTTTTT.

The V and J genes are TRBV25-1 and TRBJ2-5, with D unclear. The CDR3 sequence is 14 residues long. Between the trimmed V and J ends, which lost 8 bases and 1 base, there was a span of 14 bases. Germline V gives CDR1 MGHDK, CDR2 SYGVNS. The DNA for the CDR3 is TGTGCCAGCGGTACCGTGATACTCCAAGAGACCCAGTACTTC. Protein: CASGTVILQETQYF.

The chain has TRBV30 and TRBJ1-2; D may be TRBD1 (6 bases). The CDR3 sequence is 12 residues long. Germline V gene data show CDR1 as GTSNPN and CDR2 as SVGIG (reference sequence). Trimming pared 1 base from V and 5 bases from J, leaving 8 bases between. The CDR3 region has the DNA TGTGCCTGGAGTGAACAGGGTTATGGCTACACCTTC. Translation gives CAWSEQGYGYTF.

This clonotype was seen many times. This chain links TRBV6-4 with TRBJ1-5; unclear D gene. Germline V gives CDR1 MRHNA, CDR2 SNTAGT. Trimming pared 10 bases from V and 9 bases from J, leaving 13 bases between. This CDR3 has 11 amino acids. CDR3 DNA: TGTGCCATCCAGAGTGTACGGCCCCAGCATTTT. Translated, it gives CAIQSVRPQHF.

As to this clonotype: A read error may account for a junction end that differs from germline. This chain links TRBV7-2 with TRBJ2-7; D is undetermined. The V gene's germline CDR1 is SGHTA and CDR2 FQGNSA. This CDR3 is 14 amino acids long. The CDR3 region is CASRLDLVIYEQYF. The CDR3 nucleotides read TGTGCCAGCAGGTTAGATCTAGTGATCTACGAGCAGTACTTC. The full variable domain, with the rest looked up from reference TRBV7-2 and TRBJ2-7, is GAGVSQSPSNKVTEKGKDVELRCDPISGHTALYWYRQSLGQGLEFLIYFQGNSAPDKSGLPSDRFSAERTGGSVSTLTIQRTQQEDSAVYLCASRLDLVIYEQYFGPGTRLTVT.

This clonotype was seen many times. CDR3 DNA: TGTGCCAGCAGCTTAGAAAGAGGGGTTGAGGAGACCCAGTACTTC. This codes for CASSLERGVEETQYF. The V gene is TRBV7-7, the J gene TRBJ2-5; tentatively, D is TRBD1 or TRBD2 (5 bases each). V lost 1 base, J lost 5 bases, and 14 bases lay in between. This CDR3 spans 15 amino acids. Per the germline V gene, CDR1 is SSHAT and CDR2 is FNYEAQ (reference sequence).

This clonotype appeared a few times. CDR3 sequence: CASSLSGGANSYEQYF. The CDR3 DNA reads TGTGCCAGCAGCTTAAGTGGGGGGGCAAACTCCTACGAGCAGTACTTC. V usage is TRBV7-3 and J usage is TRBJ2-7, with D possibly being TRBD2 (7 bases). V shed 1 base and J shed 0 bases, with 13 bases lying between them. Germline V gene sequence: CDR1 SGHTA, CDR2 FQGTGA. The CDR3 has 16 residues. Filled out from reference TRBV7-3 and TRBJ2-7, the complete variable domain reads GAGVSQTPSNKVTEKGKYVELRCDPISGHTALYWYRQSLGQGPEFLIYFQGTGAADDSGLPNDRFFAVRPEGSVSTLKIQRTERGDSAVYLCASSLSGGANSYEQYFGPGTRLTVT.

This clonotype has at least ten counts. The chain uses TRBV20-1 and TRBJ1-1; TRBD1 agrees at 9 bases. From germline, CDR1 is DFQATT and CDR2 SNEGSKA (reference sequence). The CDR3 runs 15 residues. V was pared by 2 bases and J by 3 bases, with 7 bases of the junction left unmatched. The CDR3 loop is CSARINRGRDTEAFF. As DNA, the CDR3 is TGCAGTGCTAGAATCAACAGGGGGCGCGACACTGAAGCTTTCTTT.

There are a few counts of this clonotype. This chain links TRBV6-5 with TRBJ1-2, with unresolved D. The V and J ends lost 2 bases and 6 bases respectively, with 16 bases between them. CDR3 length equals 15 residues. Per the germline V gene, CDR1 is MNHEY and CDR2 is SVGAGI. This chain's CDR3 is CASSYRAAFGDGYTF. CDR3 nucleotides: TGTGCCAGCAGTTACCGGGCGGCCTTTGGAGATGGCTACACCTTC.

In its sample, this clonotype was seen many times. CDR3 bases: TGCGCCAGCAGGGACAGGGAAATGAACACTGAAGCTTTCTTT. Residues: CASRDREMNTEAFF. V and J are TRBV5-1 and TRBJ1-1, with 8 nucleotides matching TRBD1. V was pared by 5 bases and J by 0 bases, with 3 bases of the junction left unmatched. This CDR3 region has 14 residues. From germline, CDR1 is SGHRS and CDR2 YFSETQ.

This clonotype was seen a handful of times. The chain carries TRBV5-5 and TRBJ1-1; TRBD1 is a possible D gene (5 bases). This CDR3 is 15 amino acids long. CDR1 and CDR2 from the germline V gene are SGHKS and YYEKEE (reference sequence). Trimming stripped 4 bases from V and 2 bases from J, with 15 bases between. This CDR3 reads CASSILRGFNTEAFF. Written as DNA, the CDR3 is TGTGCCAGCAGCATTTTAAGGGGATTCAACACTGAAGCTTTCTTT.

This clonotype was found many times. V is TRBV7-8 and J is TRBJ2-3; 8 bases are shared with TRBD2. CDR1 SGHVS and CDR2 FQNEAQ come from the germline V gene. The trim removed 6 bases at V and 4 bases at J, leaving 9 bases unmatched. This CDR3 comprises 15 residues. For the CDR3, the DNA is TGTGCCAGCAGACATAGCGGGAATGCGGCAGATACGCAGTATTTT. It translates to CASRHSGNAADTQYF.

This clonotype occurred a few times. The V and J genes are TRBV30 and TRBJ1-2; D remains unclear. Germline V CDR1 and CDR2: GTSNPN, SVGIG (reference sequence). There are 13 residues in the CDR3. Trimming stripped 0 bases from V and 8 bases from J, with 13 bases between. The CDR3 protein is CAWSVPARWGYTF. Here the CDR3 DNA reads TGTGCCTGGAGTGTGCCAGCGCGTTGGGGCTACACCTTC.

This clonotype was recorded many times. Here the CDR3 DNA reads TGCGCCAGCAGTCACGGGACTAGCCGGGCTGAGCAGTTCTTC. It encodes CASSHGTSRAEQFF. The V call is TRBV5-1, the J call TRBJ2-1; 9 nucleotides line up with TRBD2. The CDR3 is 14 amino acids. CDR1 is SGHRS, CDR2 YFSETQ, per germline. Trimming took 5 bases from V and 9 from J; bases not matched to a gene: 9.

The chain recombines TRBV5-4 with TRBJ2-1; D is perhaps TRBD2 (6 bases). The V and J ends lost 4 bases and 9 bases respectively, with 23 bases between them. From germline, CDR1 is SGHNT and CDR2 YYREEE (reference sequence). The CDR3 sequence is 16 residues long. CDR3 nucleotides: TGTGCCAGCAGCACGCCCAATACCGGACCCGGGGGTGAGCAGTTCTTC. This gives the protein CASSTPNTGPGGEQFF. The full variable domain, its missing parts supplied by reference TRBV5-4 and TRBJ2-1, is ETGVTQSPTHLIKTRGQQVTLRCSSQSGHNTVSWYQQALGQGPQFIFQYYREEENGRGNFPPRFSGLQFPNYSSELNVNALELDDSALYLCASSTPNTGPGGEQFFGPGTRLTVL.

This clonotype came up many times. The chain recombines TRBV7-9 with TRBJ1-5; D gene unclear. This CDR3 comprises 13 residues. Trimming removed 2 bases at V and 3 bases at J, with 5 bases between. From germline, CDR1 is SEHNR and CDR2 FQNEAQ (reference sequence). CDR3 amino acids: CASSLMDNQPQHF. DNA for the CDR3: TGTGCCAGCAGCTTAATGGACAATCAGCCCCAGCATTTT.

This clonotype was counted a few times. CDR3 region: CASSLEWRPTASDRELFF. The CDR3 DNA is TGTGCCAGCAGCTTAGAGTGGCGGCCAACCGCTTCGGATAGGGAGCTGTTTTTT. The rearrangement joins TRBV11-2 to TRBJ2-2; no reliable D call. Per germline, CDR1 SGHAT and CDR2 FQNNGV. This CDR3 spans 18 amino acids. V lost 0 bases, J lost 9 bases, and 23 bases lay in between.

This clonotype showed up just a few times. The gene calls are TRBV10-3 and TRBJ2-5, with 10 bases aligning to TRBD2. V was clipped by 3 bases and J by 3 bases; unmatched bases: 1. The V gene's germline CDR1 is ENHRY and CDR2 SYGVKD. The CDR3 is 14 residues long. This CDR3 is CAISDGLAEETQYF. The CDR3, as DNA: TGTGCCATCAGTGATGGACTAGCGGAAGAGACCCAGTACTTC.

At least ten counts were recorded for this clonotype. The chain carries TRBV27 and TRBJ2-1, with D uncertain. CDR3 length: 9 amino acids. Per the germline V gene, CDR1 is MNHEY and CDR2 is SMNVEV (reference sequence). Trimming stripped 6 bases from V and 15 bases from J, with 9 bases between. This CDR3 reads CASSPLWFF. CDR3 nucleotides: TGTGCCAGCAGCCCGCTATGGTTCTTC.

The V call is TRBV7-9, the J call TRBJ1-1; 12 bases map to TRBD1. The CDR3 extends over 17 amino acids. Germline CDR1 and CDR2: SEHNR and FQNEAQ (reference sequence). Unmatched junction bases numbered 11, after V lost 3 bases and J lost 6 bases. CDR3 bases: TGTGCCAGCAGCTTGGACGGGACAGGGGGCTACTCGGCTGAAGCTTTCTTT. Its translation: CASSLDGTGGYSAEAFF. The full variable domain, in which reference TRBV7-9 and TRBJ1-1 provide the parts outside the CDR3, is DTGVSQNPRHKITKRGQNVTFRCDPISEHNRLYWYRQTLGQGPEFLTYFQNEAQLEKSRLLSDRFSAERPKGSFSTLEIQRTEQGDSAMYLCASSLDGTGGYSAEAFFGQGTRLTVV.